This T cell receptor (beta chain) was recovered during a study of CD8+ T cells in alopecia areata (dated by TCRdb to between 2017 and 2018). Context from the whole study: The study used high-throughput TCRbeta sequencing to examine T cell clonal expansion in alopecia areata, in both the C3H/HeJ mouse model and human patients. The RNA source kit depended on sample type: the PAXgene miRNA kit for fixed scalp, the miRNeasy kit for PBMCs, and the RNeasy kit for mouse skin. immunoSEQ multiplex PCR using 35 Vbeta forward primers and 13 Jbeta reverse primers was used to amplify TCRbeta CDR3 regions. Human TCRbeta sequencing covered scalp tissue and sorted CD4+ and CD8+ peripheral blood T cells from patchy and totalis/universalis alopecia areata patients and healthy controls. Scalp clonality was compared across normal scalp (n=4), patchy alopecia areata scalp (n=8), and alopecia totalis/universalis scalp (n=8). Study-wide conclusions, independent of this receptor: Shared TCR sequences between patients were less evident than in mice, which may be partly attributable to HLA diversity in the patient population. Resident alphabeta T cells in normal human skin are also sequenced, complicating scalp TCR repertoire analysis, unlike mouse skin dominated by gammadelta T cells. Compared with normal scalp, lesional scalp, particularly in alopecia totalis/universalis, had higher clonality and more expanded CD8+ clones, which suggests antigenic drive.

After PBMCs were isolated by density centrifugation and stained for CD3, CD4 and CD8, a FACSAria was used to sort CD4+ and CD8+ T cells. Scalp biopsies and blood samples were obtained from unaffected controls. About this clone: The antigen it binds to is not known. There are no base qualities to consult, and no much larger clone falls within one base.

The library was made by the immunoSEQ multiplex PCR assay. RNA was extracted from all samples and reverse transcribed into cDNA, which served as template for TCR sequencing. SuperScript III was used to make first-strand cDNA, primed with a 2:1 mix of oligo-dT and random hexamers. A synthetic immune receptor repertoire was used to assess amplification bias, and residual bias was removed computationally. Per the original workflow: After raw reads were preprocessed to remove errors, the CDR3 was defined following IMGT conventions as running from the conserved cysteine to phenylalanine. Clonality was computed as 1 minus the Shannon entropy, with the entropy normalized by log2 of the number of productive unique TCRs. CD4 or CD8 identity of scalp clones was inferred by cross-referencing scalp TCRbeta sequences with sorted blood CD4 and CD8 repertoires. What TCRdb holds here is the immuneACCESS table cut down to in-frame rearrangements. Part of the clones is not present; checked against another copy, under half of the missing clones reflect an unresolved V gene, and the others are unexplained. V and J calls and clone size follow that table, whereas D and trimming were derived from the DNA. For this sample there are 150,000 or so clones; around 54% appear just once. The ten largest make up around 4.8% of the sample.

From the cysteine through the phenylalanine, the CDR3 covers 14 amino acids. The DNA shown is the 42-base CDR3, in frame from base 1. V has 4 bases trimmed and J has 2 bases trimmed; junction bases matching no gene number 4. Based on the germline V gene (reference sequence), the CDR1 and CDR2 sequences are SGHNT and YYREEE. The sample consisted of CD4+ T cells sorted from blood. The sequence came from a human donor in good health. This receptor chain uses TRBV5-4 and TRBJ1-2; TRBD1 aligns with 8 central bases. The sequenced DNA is TGTGCCAGCAGCGACCGACAGGGGAACTATGGCTACACCTTC. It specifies CASSDRQGNYGYTF.